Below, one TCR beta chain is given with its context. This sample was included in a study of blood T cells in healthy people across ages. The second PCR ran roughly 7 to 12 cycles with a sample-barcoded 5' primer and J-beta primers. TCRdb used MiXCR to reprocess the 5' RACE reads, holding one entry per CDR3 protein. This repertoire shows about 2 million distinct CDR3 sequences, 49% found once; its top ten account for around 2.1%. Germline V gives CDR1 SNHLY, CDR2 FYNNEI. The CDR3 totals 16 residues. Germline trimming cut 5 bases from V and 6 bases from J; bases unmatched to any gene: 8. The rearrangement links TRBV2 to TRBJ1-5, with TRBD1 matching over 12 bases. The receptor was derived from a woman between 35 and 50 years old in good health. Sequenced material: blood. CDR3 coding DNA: TGTGCCAGCAGTACCACCGGGACAGGGGGCCTTCAGCCCCAGCATTTT. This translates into CASSTTGTGGLQPQHF.